This T cell receptor (beta chain) derives from a study of radiotherapy plus CTLA-4 blockade in lung cancer. Profiled with immunoSEQ multiplex PCR; TCRdb holds only in-frame clones, not every one. Here the sample spans tens of thousands of clones, roughly four fifths being singletons. The germline V gene encodes CDR1 MNHNS and CDR2 SASEGT. The length of the CDR3 is 14 residues. Trimming cost V 5 bases and J 2 bases, with 11 bases left between them. This TCR was sampled from a human donor with non-small cell lung cancer who had stable disease on radiotherapy plus ipilimumab. This chain uses TRBV6-1 with TRBJ2-3; D is possibly TRBD1 (5 bases). The input for sequencing was peripheral blood, taken from a patient treated with radiotherapy plus ipilimumab. CDR3 sequence: CASSHQDTTDTQYF. CDR3 in DNA: TGTGCCAGCAGTCATCAGGACACCACAGATACGCAGTATTTT.